Shown below are 23 T cell receptor beta chains from a single sample sequenced in a study of blood T cell repertoires in COVID-19 (dated by TCRdb to 2020 to 2021). The library relied on the immunoSEQ multiplex PCR assay. TCRdb retrieved this table from immuneACCESS and kept in-frame rearrangements only. Not all clones are present; in checked studies, unresolved V genes account for under half, and no reason is known for the remainder. The table for this sample lists roughly 150,000 clones; around 90% of them were counted only once. About 2.5% of the sample lies in the top ten. Sequencing was done on a sample of peripheral blood. The receptors shown here come from a woman of 80 years or more with COVID-19, enrolled during active disease.

The CDR3 DNA is TGTGCCATCAAACGAGACGGGACTTGGCGGGAGACCCAGTACTTC. Translation gives CAIKRDGTWRETQYF. The genes are TRBV10-3 and TRBJ2-5, with a tentative D call TRBD2 (6 bases). The CDR3 is 15 amino acids. The V end was cut by 7 bases, the J end by 5 bases, with 20 bases between. Germline assignment: CDR1 ENHRY and CDR2 SYGVKD.

J is TRBJ1-1 and V is TRBV5-4; TRBD1 aligns across 11 bases. The germline V gene encodes CDR1 SGHNT and CDR2 YYREEE (reference sequence). Trimming cost V 4 bases and J 5 bases; bases outside gene matches: 7. The CDR3 sequence is 15 residues long. The CDR3 region has the DNA TGTGCCAGCAGCCCCGGGACAGGGGGTCCGACTGAAGCTTTCTTT. Encoded protein: CASSPGTGGPTEAFF. Full variable domain (remainder filled in from reference TRBV5-4 and TRBJ1-1): ETGVTQSPTHLIKTRGQQVTLRCSSQSGHNTVSWYQQALGQGPQFIFQYYREEENGRGNFPPRFSGLQFPNYSSELNVNALELDDSALYLCASSPGTGGPTEAFFGQGTRLTVV.

Comment on this clone: At one end, the junction sequence differs from germline, possibly due to a read error. The chain recombines TRBV6-5 with TRBJ1-2; 7 bases agree with TRBD1. Germline CDR1 MNHEY, CDR2 SVGAGI. The CDR3 loop spans 13 amino acids. The CDR3 loop is CASSRPQGDGHTF. The CDR3 nucleotides read TGTGCCAGCAGCCGCCCCCAGGGGGATGGCCACACCTTC.

The chain joins TRBV5-6 to TRBJ2-7; TRBD2 aligns across 12 bases. This CDR3 contains 17 residues. The trim removed 2 bases at V and 2 bases at J, leaving 8 bases unmatched. Germline V gene sequence: CDR1 SGHDT, CDR2 YYEEEE. CDR3 protein: CASSLLKTSGRTYEQYF. CDR3 DNA sequence: TGTGCCAGCAGCTTATTGAAGACTAGCGGGAGAACCTACGAGCAGTACTTC.

The V and J genes are TRBV7-9 and TRBJ2-1; 9 bases are shared with TRBD2. The V and J ends lost 5 bases and 6 bases, in that order; junction bases with no gene match: 14. CDR1 is SEHNR and CDR2 is FQNEAQ in the germline V gene (reference sequence). The CDR3 length is 17 residues. CDR3: CASSDAFSGSLLNEQFF. CDR3 bases: TGTGCCAGCAGCGACGCGTTTAGCGGGAGCCTCCTCAATGAGCAGTTCTTC.

This chain links TRBV6-2 or TRBV6-3 with TRBJ2-3; D remains ambiguous. The germline CDR1 and CDR2 sequences are MNHEY and SVGEGT. Trimming shortened V by 2 bases and J by 4 bases, and 7 bases separated the two germline ends. The CDR3 has 13 residues. The CDR3 protein is CASSYGSPDTQYF. CDR3 DNA: TGTGCCAGCAGTTACGGCTCGCCAGATACGCAGTATTTT.

The rearrangement links TRBV27 to TRBJ1-2; D unclear. Germline CDR1 is MNHEY and CDR2 is SMNVEV (reference sequence). The CDR3 runs 14 residues. The germline V and J ends were trimmed by 5 bases and 2 bases, with 12 bases remaining between them. The chain's CDR3 is CASSPRQANYGYTF. Here the CDR3 DNA reads TGTGCCAGCAGTCCTCGTCAGGCCAACTATGGCTACACCTTC.

The chain couples TRBV12-3 or TRBV12-4 to TRBJ1-1, with a tentative D call TRBD1 (5 bases). This CDR3 is built from 13 residues. Trimming shortened V by 3 bases and J by 1 base, and 6 bases separated the two germline ends. DNA of the CDR3: TGTGCCAGCAGTTTTAGGGGGAACACTGAAGCTTTCTTT. Amino acid sequence: CASSFRGNTEAFF.

The rearrangement uses TRBV6-1 and TRBJ1-5; possibly TRBD1 for D (5 bases). Trimming cost V 4 bases and J 2 bases, with 15 bases left between them. Germline CDR1 and CDR2: MNHNS and SASEGT. The CDR3 runs to 16 residues. CDR3 residues: CASSGKLTVGNQPQHF. The CDR3 DNA reads TGTGCCAGCAGTGGAAAACTGACAGTTGGCAATCAGCCCCAGCATTTT.

The CDR3 loop is CASSYRGEQPQHF. The CDR3, as DNA: TGTGCCAGCAGTTACCGGGGTGAACAGCCCCAGCATTTT. The rearrangement joins TRBV6-5 to TRBJ1-5; D is uncertain. The V and J ends lost 2 bases and 7 bases respectively, with 9 bases between them. Looked up from germline, CDR1 is MNHEY and CDR2 is SVGAGI. This CDR3 is 13 amino acids long.

The chain links TRBV5-1 to TRBJ2-3; unclear D gene. CDR3 length: 14 amino acids. With 4 bases removed from V and 2 bases from J, the gap between germline ends came to 11 bases. CDR1 and CDR2 from the germline V gene are SGHRS and YFSETQ. CDR3 in amino acids: CASSPGLNTDTQYF. The CDR3 nucleotides are TGCGCCAGCAGCCCGGGTCTAAACACAGATACGCAGTATTTT.

V and J are TRBV9 and TRBJ2-3, with 10 bases lining up with TRBD1. V gave up 4 bases and J gave up 4 bases; unmatched junction bases: 9. Germline-derived CDR1 and CDR2 are SGDLS and YYNGEE. This CDR3 is 16 amino acids long. CDR3 protein: CASSFRQGASPDTQYF. The CDR3 DNA reads TGTGCCAGCAGCTTTCGACAGGGGGCGTCCCCAGATACGCAGTATTTT.

This chain connects TRBV7-2 to TRBJ1-5; D is unclear. Trimming took off 1 base at V and 5 bases at J, with 9 bases between the two ends. Germline loops: CDR1 SGHTA, CDR2 FQGNSA. The CDR3 is 14 amino acids. This chain's CDR3 is CASSLGGQYQPQHF. The CDR3 DNA is TGTGCCAGCAGCTTAGGAGGGCAGTATCAGCCCCAGCATTTT.

The CDR3 here is CASSGDSDVQPQHF. The CDR3 DNA reads TGTGCCAGCAGTGGGGACAGTGACGTTCAGCCCCAGCATTTT. The gene calls are TRBV2 and TRBJ1-5, with 7 nucleotides matching TRBD1. After removal of 4 bases from V and 6 bases from J, the junction contained 6 bases not matched to a gene. The CDR3 spans 14 residues. Germline assignment: CDR1 SNHLY and CDR2 FYNNEI. The entire variable domain, with the rest obtained from reference TRBV2 and TRBJ1-5, is as follows: EPEVTQTPSHQVTQMGQEVILRCVPISNHLYFYWYRQILGQKVEFLVSFYNNEISEKSEIFDDQFSVERPDGSNFTLKIRSTKLEDSAMYFCASSGDSDVQPQHFGDGTRLSIL.

The chain joins TRBV9 to TRBJ2-1; 7 nucleotides align to TRBD2. Losses at the gene ends were 0 bases for V and 5 bases for J; bases not matched to a gene: 5. This CDR3 is 15 amino acids long. CDR1 is SGDLS and CDR2 is YYNGEE in the germline V gene. CDR3 in DNA: TGTGCCAGCAGCGTAGCGGCGGGGGACCACAATGAGCAGTTCTTC. Protein: CASSVAAGDHNEQFF.

This chain links TRBV29-1 with TRBJ2-5; TRBD1 aligns across 9 bases. The junction had 6 bases not matched to a gene; V was cut back by 7 bases and J by 6 bases. There are 12 residues in the CDR3. Germline V gene lookup returns CDR1 SQVTM and CDR2 ANQGSEA. The CDR3 coding sequence is TGCAGCGCCGATGGACAGGGGAAGACCCAGTACTTC. It is translated as CSADGQGKTQYF.

The rearrangement links TRBV9 to TRBJ1-1; D uncertain. The CDR3 has 14 amino acids. V was shortened by 2 bases and J by 1 base, with 9 bases between the two germline ends. CDR1 and CDR2 from the germline V gene are SGDLS and YYNGEE. CDR3 residues: CASSVVQQNTEAFF. For the CDR3, the DNA is TGTGCCAGCAGCGTCGTACAGCAGAACACTGAAGCTTTCTTT.

The V gene is TRBV4-2, the J gene TRBJ2-7, with 8 bases fitting TRBD1. V shed 1 base and J 3 bases; nucleotides not matched to a gene: 5. From germline, CDR1 is LGHNA and CDR2 YNFKEQ. The CDR3 runs 15 residues. The CDR3 DNA sequence: TGTGCCAGCAGCCAAGGGGACAGGAGGAACTACGAGCAGTACTTC. Its translation is CASSQGDRRNYEQYF.

This chain links TRBV6-5 with TRBJ1-2; 7 nucleotides align to TRBD1. The CDR3 length is 15 residues. Germline V gives CDR1 MNHEY, CDR2 SVGAGI. V lost 5 bases and J lost 3; bases outside the gene matches: 9. This CDR3 reads CASSLHSGTDYGYTF. The CDR3 DNA reads TGTGCCAGCAGTCTACATTCCGGGACAGACTATGGCTACACCTTC.

The DNA for the CDR3 is TGCGCCAGCAGCGGAACAGGGTCAGGAGGAGAGACCCAGTACTTC. Its protein product is CASSGTGSGGETQYF. The V and J genes are TRBV5-1 and TRBJ2-5; a weak D match, TRBD1 (6 bases). Germline V CDR1 and CDR2: SGHRS, YFSETQ. The CDR3 is 15 residues long. V was shortened by 4 bases and J by 4 bases, with 17 bases between the two germline ends.

The chain employs TRBV27 and TRBJ2-1, with 8 bases lining up with TRBD2. The CDR3 loop spans 17 amino acids. From germline, CDR1 is MNHEY and CDR2 SMNVEV (reference sequence). J was trimmed by 7 bases and V by 2 bases; bases with no gene match: 13. The CDR3 protein is CASSLISPGTSRNEQFF. The CDR3 DNA reads TGTGCCAGCAGTTTAATTTCCCCCGGGACTAGTAGAAATGAGCAGTTCTTC.

The gene calls are TRBV5-1 and TRBJ1-3; 7 bases fit TRBD1. The CDR3 sequence is 15 residues long. J was trimmed by 0 bases and V by 3 bases; bases with no gene match: 3. Germline V gives CDR1 SGHRS, CDR2 YFSETQ. For the CDR3, the DNA is TGCGCCAGCAGCTCGCAGGGGGTCTCTGGAAACACCATATATTTT. Its translation is CASSSQGVSGNTIYF. Variable domain in full (rest from reference TRBV5-1 and TRBJ1-3): KAGVTQTPRYLIKTRGQQVTLSCSPISGHRSVSWYQQTPGQGLQFLFEYFSETQRNKGNFPGRFSGRQFSNSRSEMNVSTLELGDSALYLCASSSQGVSGNTIYFGEGSWLTVV.

This clone was detected once. The rearrangement joins TRBV19 to TRBJ1-4; D gene ambiguous. The germline V gene encodes CDR1 LNHDA and CDR2 SQIVND (reference sequence). Trimming took 3 bases from V and 10 from J, leaving 12 bases between them. CDR3 length: 13 residues. The CDR3 nucleotides read TGTGCCAGTAGTATTGACCAAGCAGGAAAACTGTTTTTT. It is translated as CASSIDQAGKLFF.